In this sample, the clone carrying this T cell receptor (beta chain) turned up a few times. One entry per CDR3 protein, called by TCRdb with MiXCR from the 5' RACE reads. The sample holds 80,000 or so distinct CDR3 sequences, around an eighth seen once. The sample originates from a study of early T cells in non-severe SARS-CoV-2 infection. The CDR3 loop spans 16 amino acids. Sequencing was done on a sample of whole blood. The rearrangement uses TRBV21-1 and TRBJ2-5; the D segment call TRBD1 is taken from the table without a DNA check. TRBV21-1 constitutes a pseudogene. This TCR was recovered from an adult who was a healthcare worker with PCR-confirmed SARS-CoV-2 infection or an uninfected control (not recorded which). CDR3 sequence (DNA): TGTGCCAGCAGCACCAGGGTTGGGGGGCCCGTAGAGACCCAGTACTTC. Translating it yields CASSTRVGGPVETQYF.